This T cell receptor beta chain was found in a study of T-cell reconstitution after alpha-beta-depleted transplantation in children. Broader study findings: At the one-year point after transplant, T-cell counts and TCRbeta diversity were found to come mostly from T cells that had been newly produced. Expanded graft clones, several hundred of them, were reportedly the source of alpha-beta T cells about two months after transplant.

Unique molecular identifiers were incorporated into the prepared TCRbeta library. TCRdb independently ran MiXCR on the PCR reads; one entry per CDR3 protein. Found here are around 270,000 distinct CDR3 sequences, over 9.5% of them singletons; the top ten hold approximately 7.6%. The table lists this clonotype with many counts. The antigen remains undetermined. Germline CDR1 MNHEY, CDR2 SVGAGI. Deletions cut 3 bases from V and 0 bases from J, with 20 bases between. This CDR3 is built from 18 residues. The V gene is TRBV6-5, the J gene TRBJ2-5; D is perhaps TRBD1 (5 bases). The specimen was PBMCs, collected before TCRalphabeta/CD19-depleted stem cell transplant. This TCR was sampled from a boy in the first two years of life with acute myeloid leukemia, due to receive a stem cell transplant. As DNA, the CDR3 is TGTGCCAGCAGTTATCATATATTGGGGCCAAAACACCAAGAGACCCAGTACTTC. Its protein is CASSYHILGPKHQETQYF.